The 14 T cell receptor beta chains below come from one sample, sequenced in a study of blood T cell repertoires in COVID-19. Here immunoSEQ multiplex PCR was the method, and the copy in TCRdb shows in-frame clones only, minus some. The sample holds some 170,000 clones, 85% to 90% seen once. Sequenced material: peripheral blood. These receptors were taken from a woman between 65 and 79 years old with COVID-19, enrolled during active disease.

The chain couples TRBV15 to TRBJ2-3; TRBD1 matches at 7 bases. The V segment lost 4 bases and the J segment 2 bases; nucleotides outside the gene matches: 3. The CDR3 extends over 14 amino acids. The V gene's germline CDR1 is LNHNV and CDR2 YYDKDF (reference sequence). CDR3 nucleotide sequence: TGTGCCACCAGCATGGGGACAGACACAGATACGCAGTATTTT. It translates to CATSMGTDTDTQYF.

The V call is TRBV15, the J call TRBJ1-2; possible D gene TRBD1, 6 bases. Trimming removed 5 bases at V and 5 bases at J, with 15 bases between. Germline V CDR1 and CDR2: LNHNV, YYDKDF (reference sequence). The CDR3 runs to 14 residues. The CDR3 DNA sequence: TGTGCCACCAGCGTACAGGGTCTTGCGTATGGCTACACCTTC. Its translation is CATSVQGLAYGYTF.

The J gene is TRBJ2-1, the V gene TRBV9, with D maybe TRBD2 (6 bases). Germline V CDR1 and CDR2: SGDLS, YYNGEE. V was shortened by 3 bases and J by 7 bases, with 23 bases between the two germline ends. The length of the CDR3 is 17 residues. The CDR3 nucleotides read TGTGCCAGCAGCGCCTCCTCCGGGAGTTCTAAACGGAATGAGCAGTTCTTC. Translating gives CASSASSGSSKRNEQFF.

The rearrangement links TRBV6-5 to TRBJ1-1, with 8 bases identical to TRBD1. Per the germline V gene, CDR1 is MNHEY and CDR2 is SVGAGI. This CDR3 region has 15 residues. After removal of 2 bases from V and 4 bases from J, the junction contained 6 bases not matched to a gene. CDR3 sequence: CASSYGQTGATEAFF. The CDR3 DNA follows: TGTGCCAGCAGTTACGGGCAGACAGGGGCCACTGAAGCTTTCTTT.

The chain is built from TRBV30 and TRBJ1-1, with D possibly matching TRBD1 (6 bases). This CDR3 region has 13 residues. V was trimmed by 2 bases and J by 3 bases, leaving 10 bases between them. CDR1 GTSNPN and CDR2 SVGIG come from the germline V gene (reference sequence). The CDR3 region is CAWSLNRDTEAFF. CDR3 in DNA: TGTGCCTGGAGTCTAAACAGGGACACTGAAGCTTTCTTT.

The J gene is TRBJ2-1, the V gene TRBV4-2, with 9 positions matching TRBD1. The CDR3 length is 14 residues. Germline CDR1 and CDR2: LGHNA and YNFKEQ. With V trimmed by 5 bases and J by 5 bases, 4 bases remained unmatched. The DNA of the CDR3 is TGTGCCAGCAGCGCCCGGACAGGGGACAATGAGCAGTTCTTC. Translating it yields CASSARTGDNEQFF.

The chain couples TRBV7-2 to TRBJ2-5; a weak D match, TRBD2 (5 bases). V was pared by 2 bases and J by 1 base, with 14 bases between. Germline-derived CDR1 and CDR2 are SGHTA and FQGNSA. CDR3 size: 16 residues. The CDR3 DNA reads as TGTGCCAGCAGCTTACCGTCGACCAGCGGCCAAGAGACCCAGTACTTC. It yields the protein CASSLPSTSGQETQYF.

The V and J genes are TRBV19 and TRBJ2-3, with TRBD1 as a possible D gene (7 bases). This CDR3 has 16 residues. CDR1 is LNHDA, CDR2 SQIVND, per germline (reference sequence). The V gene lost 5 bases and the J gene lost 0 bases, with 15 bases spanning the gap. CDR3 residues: CASSSRQGLSTDTQYF. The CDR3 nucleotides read TGTGCCAGTAGTTCCCGACAGGGACTTAGCACAGATACGCAGTATTTT.

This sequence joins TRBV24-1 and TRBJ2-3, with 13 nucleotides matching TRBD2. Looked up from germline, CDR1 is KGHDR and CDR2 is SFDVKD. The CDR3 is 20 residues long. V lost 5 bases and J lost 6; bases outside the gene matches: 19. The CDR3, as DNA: TGTGCCACCAGTGGAAAGACAACGGGACTAGCGGGGCCTTACACCGATACGCAGTATTTT. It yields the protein CATSGKTTGLAGPYTDTQYF.

The CDR3 DNA follows: TGTGCCAGCAGTTTCAGGTCAGACGCGAACACTGAAGCTTTCTTT. Its translation: CASSFRSDANTEAFF. This chain joins TRBV27 and TRBJ1-1; D gene ambiguous. Germline assignment: CDR1 MNHEY and CDR2 SMNVEV (reference sequence). This CDR3 contains 15 residues. The V end lost 3 bases, the J end lost 1 base, and 12 bases lay between the germline ends.

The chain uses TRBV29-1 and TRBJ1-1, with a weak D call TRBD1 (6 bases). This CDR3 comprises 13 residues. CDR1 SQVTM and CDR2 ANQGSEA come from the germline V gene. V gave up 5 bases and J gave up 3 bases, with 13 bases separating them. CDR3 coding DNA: TGCAGCGTTAGAACGGGACAAGACACTGAAGCTTTCTTT. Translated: CSVRTGQDTEAFF. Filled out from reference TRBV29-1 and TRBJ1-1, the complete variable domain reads SAVISQKPSRDICQRGTSLTIQCQVDSQVTMMFWYRQQPGQSLTLIATANQGSEATYESGFVIDKFPISRPNLTFSTLTVSNMSPEDSSIYLCSVRTGQDTEAFFGQGTRLTVV.

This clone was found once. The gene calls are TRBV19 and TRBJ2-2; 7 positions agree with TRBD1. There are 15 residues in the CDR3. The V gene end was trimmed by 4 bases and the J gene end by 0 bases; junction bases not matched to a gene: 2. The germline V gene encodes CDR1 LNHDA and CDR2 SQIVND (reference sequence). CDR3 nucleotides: TGTGCCAGTAGTACCGGGACAGCGAACACCGGGGAGCTGTTTTTT. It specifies CASSTGTANTGELFF.

The DNA for the CDR3 is TGCGCCAGCAGCGCAGATCTAGCGGGAGGAGGGTACGAGCAGTACTTC. Its protein is CASSADLAGGGYEQYF. The chain is built from TRBV5-1 and TRBJ2-7; 11 bases are shared with TRBD2. The CDR3 spans 16 residues. Germline V lookup: CDR1 SGHRS, CDR2 YFSETQ. V was pared by 4 bases and J by 4 bases, with 10 bases of the junction left unmatched.

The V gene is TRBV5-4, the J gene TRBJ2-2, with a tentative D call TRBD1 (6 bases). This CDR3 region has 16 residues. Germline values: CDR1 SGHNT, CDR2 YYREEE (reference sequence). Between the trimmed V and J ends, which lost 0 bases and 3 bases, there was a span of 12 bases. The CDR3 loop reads CASSLAKQGYTGELFF. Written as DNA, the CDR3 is TGTGCCAGCAGCTTGGCCAAACAGGGCTACACCGGGGAGCTGTTTTTT. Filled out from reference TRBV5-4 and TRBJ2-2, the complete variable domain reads ETGVTQSPTHLIKTRGQQVTLRCSSQSGHNTVSWYQQALGQGPQFIFQYYREEENGRGNFPPRFSGLQFPNYSSELNVNALELDDSALYLCASSLAKQGYTGELFFGEGSRLTVL.